The rows below give T cell receptor beta chains drawn from one sample of a study of blood T cell repertoires in COVID-19. Sequencing was performed with immunoSEQ multiplex PCR; in TCRdb, only in-frame clones are kept and a portion is missing. The repertoire holds 200,000 to 250,000 clones, around 90% seen once, with about 15% in the top ten. The source material was PBMCs or T cells enriched from blood (not recorded which). The receptors here all came from a man aged 25-45 years who had been exposed to COVID-19. CDR3s include the opening cysteine and the closing phenylalanine or tryptophan. D genes are given only for firm matches. Clone size is stated in some rows and not others, as once, few, many or a class when expanded.

d_call	clone_size	v_call	j_call	cdr3_aa	cdr3_nt
NA	once	TRBV2	TRBJ1-6	CASRPPTGQGNSPLHF	TGTGCCAGCAGGCCTCCGACAGGCCAGGGGAATTCACCCCTCCACTTT
NA	NA	TRBV29-1	TRBJ1-2	CSVEGRTNAGEWGYTF	TGCAGCGTTGAAGGGAGGACTAACGCTGGAGAGTGGGGCTACACCTTC
NA	NA	TRBV12-3/TRBV12-4	TRBJ2-7	CASSTGGSYEQYF	TGTGCCAGCAGTACCGGGGGTTCCTACGAGCAGTACTTC
TRBD1	NA	TRBV29-1	TRBJ2-2	CSVSTLGQGIGELFF	TGCAGCGTATCTACCCTGGGACAGGGGATCGGGGAGCTGTTTTTT
NA	NA	TRBV19	TRBJ1-1	CASSTGFRNTEAFF	TGTGCCAGTAGTACAGGCTTCAGGAACACTGAAGCTTTCTTT
NA	NA	TRBV6-5	TRBJ1-3	CASTTPEGNTIYF	TGTGCCAGCACCACCCCGGAGGGAAACACCATATATTTT
TRBD2	NA	TRBV2	TRBJ2-7	CASSQEAGGPEQYF	TGTGCCAGCAGTCAAGAAGCGGGGGGCCCCGAGCAGTACTTC
TRBD1	NA	TRBV7-9	TRBJ2-7	CASSRGDRVYNEQYF	TGTGCCAGCAGCCGAGGTGACAGGGTCTACAACGAGCAGTACTTC
NA	NA	TRBV6-2/TRBV6-3	TRBJ2-7	CASSYPDIYRDEQYF	TGTGCCAGCAGTTACCCGGACATTTACCGCGACGAGCAGTACTTC
TRBD2	NA	TRBV18	TRBJ2-3	CASSLTSGGTRRRTDTQYF	TGTGCCAGCTCACTTACTAGCGGGGGGACCCGTCGGCGCACAGATACGCAGTATTTT
NA	NA	TRBV7-7	TRBJ1-5	CASSLASGGKQPQHF	TGTGCCAGCAGCTTAGCGTCAGGAGGAAAACAGCCCCAGCATTTT
TRBD2	NA	TRBV7-9	TRBJ2-7	CASSPLTGLATGEQYF	TGTGCCAGCAGCCCGTTAACCGGACTAGCGACGGGAGAGCAGTACTTC
TRBD1	few	TRBV5-4	TRBJ1-1	CASSLPFRGIAEAFF	TGTGCCAGCAGCTTGCCCTTCAGGGGGATCGCTGAAGCTTTCTTT
NA	NA	TRBV3-1/TRBV3-2	TRBJ2-1	CASTQLGVVNNEQFF	TGTGCCAGCACCCAGTTAGGGGTTGTGAACAATGAGCAGTTCTTC
NA	NA	TRBV6-5	TRBJ2-7	CASRPRDSFGNEQYF	TGTGCCAGCAGACCCCGGGACTCCTTTGGGAACGAGCAGTACTTC
TRBD1	few	TRBV5-1	TRBJ2-7	CASSLAIRDRGVYEQYF	TGCGCCAGCAGCTTGGCCATCCGGGACAGGGGAGTCTACGAGCAGTACTTC
NA	NA	TRBV7-2	TRBJ2-2	CASSKQASGELFF	TGTGCCAGCAGCAAACAGGCCTCCGGGGAGCTGTTTTTT
TRBD1	NA	TRBV6-2/TRBV6-3	TRBJ1-5	CASSHSGGWDQPQHF	TGTGCCAGCAGTCATTCAGGGGGCTGGGATCAGCCCCAGCATTTT
NA	NA	TRBV13	TRBJ1-1	CASSSYRVTEAFF	TGTGCCAGCAGCTCCTACAGGGTGACTGAAGCTTTCTTT
TRBD1	few	TRBV27	TRBJ1-5	CASSSSGTGGLSQPQHF	TGTGCCAGCAGTTCTTCCGGGACAGGGGGCTTAAGTCAGCCCCAGCATTTT
NA	NA	TRBV12-5	TRBJ1-3	CASGSTTLSGNTIYF	TGTGCTAGTGGTTCGACAACCCTCTCTGGAAACACCATATATTTT
TRBD2	NA	TRBV6-5	TRBJ2-2	CASGLAGGTGELFF	TGTGCCAGCGGACTAGCGGGGGGTACCGGGGAGCTGTTTTTT
NA	NA	TRBV13	TRBJ2-7	CASSLGDNSYEQYF	TGTGCCAGCAGCTTAGGAGACAACTCCTACGAGCAGTACTTC
NA	NA	TRBV5-1	TRBJ1-5	CASSLYGESNQPQHF	TGCGCCAGCAGCTTGTACGGGGAGAGCAATCAGCCCCAGCATTTT
NA	NA	TRBV11-2	TRBJ1-2	CASSPRGRNGGYTF	TGTGCCAGCAGCCCCCGGGGTCGAAACGGTGGCTACACCTTC
NA	NA	TRBV6-5	TRBJ1-2	CASSYRGTAGYTF	TGTGCCAGCAGTTACCGGGGAACGGCTGGCTACACCTTC
NA	NA	TRBV18	TRBJ1-1	CASSPSAGEAFF	TGTGCCAGCTCACCTTCTGCAGGCGAGGCTTTCTTT
NA	NA	TRBV29-1	TRBJ2-3	CSVEVTGADTQYF	TGCAGCGTTGAAGTTACGGGGGCAGATACGCAGTATTTT
TRBD1	once	TRBV6-5	TRBJ1-4	CASSPGQGNEKLFF	TGTGCCAGCAGTCCGGGACAGGGGAATGAAAAACTGTTTTTT
TRBD1	NA	TRBV14	TRBJ1-2	CASSQTGEATYGYTF	TGTGCCAGCAGCCAAACAGGGGAAGCGACCTATGGCTACACCTTC
TRBD1	once	TRBV7-9	TRBJ2-2	CASSLRDRVNNNTGELFF	TGTGCCAGCAGCTTACGGGACAGGGTGAATAACAACACCGGGGAGCTGTTTTTT
TRBD2	NA	TRBV4-1	TRBJ2-7	CASSLGGRGSSYEQYF	TGCGCCAGCAGCCTCGGTGGGCGGGGGAGCTCCTACGAGCAGTACTTC
TRBD1	NA	TRBV5-5	TRBJ2-1	CASSSPGTGDEQFF	TGTGCCAGCAGCTCCCCCGGGACAGGGGATGAGCAGTTCTTC
NA	once	TRBV3-1/TRBV3-2	TRBJ2-5	CASSLPSDQETQYF	TGTGCCAGCAGCTTACCTAGCGACCAAGAGACCCAGTACTTC
NA	NA	TRBV6-1	TRBJ2-3	CASSDGTLHTDTQYF	TGTGCCAGCAGTGATGGGACACTCCACACAGATACGCAGTATTTT
NA	NA	TRBV7-6	TRBJ2-1	CASSFSEGVYNEQFF	TGTGCCAGCAGCTTCAGCGAGGGGGTCTACAATGAGCAGTTCTTC
TRBD1	NA	TRBV18	TRBJ1-1	CASSFGTANTEAFF	TGTGCCAGCTCATTCGGGACAGCTAACACTGAAGCTTTCTTT
NA	medium-sized	TRBV5-1	TRBJ1-2	CASSLGPGSEGYTF	TGCGCCAGCAGCTTGGGCCCCGGGTCGGAGGGCTACACCTTC
NA	NA	TRBV6-5	TRBJ1-4	CASSYSDSYNEKLFF	TGTGCCAGCAGTTACTCGGACAGTTATAATGAAAAACTGTTTTTT
NA	once	TRBV19	TRBJ2-7	CASETGNEQYF	TGTGCCAGCGAAACAGGGAACGAGCAGTACTTC
NA	NA	TRBV19	TRBJ2-5	CASSIGGNLQETQYF	TGTGCCAGTAGTATAGGGGGCAACCTCCAAGAGACCCAGTACTTC
TRBD1	once	TRBV2	TRBJ2-2	CASSYSYGQVNTGELFF	TGTGCCAGCAGTTACTCATATGGACAGGTGAACACCGGGGAGCTGTTTTTT
NA	NA	TRBV5-5	TRBJ1-1	CASSSQGITEAFF	TGTGCCAGCAGCTCACAGGGTATCACTGAAGCTTTCTTT
NA	NA	TRBV20-1	TRBJ1-5	CSARSAGPQHF	TGCAGTGCTAGATCAGCGGGGCCCCAGCATTTT
TRBD1	few	TRBV7-9	TRBJ2-7	CASSCRDRESCEQYF	TGTGCCAGCAGCTGCCGGGACAGGGAGTCCTGCGAGCAGTACTTC
TRBD2	once	TRBV27	TRBJ2-5	CASKWTSGGAVQETQYF	TGTGCCAGCAAGTGGACTAGCGGGGGGGCCGTCCAAGAGACCCAGTACTTC
NA	NA	TRBV6-2/TRBV6-3	TRBJ2-3	CASSYTHGDTQYF	TGTGCCAGCAGTTACACTCATGGAGATACGCAGTATTTT
TRBD1	NA	TRBV3-1/TRBV3-2	TRBJ1-1	CASSQRDSNTEAFF	TGTGCCAGCAGCCAACGGGACAGCAACACTGAAGCTTTCTTT
TRBD2	NA	TRBV2	TRBJ2-1	CASRAGLKVLGEQFF	TGTGCCAGCAGAGCGGGACTCAAGGTGCTCGGTGAGCAGTTCTTC
NA	NA	TRBV5-1	TRBJ1-2	CASSPATEFYGYTF	TGCGCCAGCAGCCCCGCGACAGAGTTCTATGGCTACACCTTC
TRBD1	NA	TRBV6-2/TRBV6-3	TRBJ1-6	CASSSGQGGSPLHF	TGTGCCAGCAGTTCCGGACAGGGCGGCTCACCCCTCCACTTT
TRBD1	NA	TRBV5-1	TRBJ1-5	CASSVQGPDQPQHF	TGCGCCAGCAGCGTACAGGGGCCAGATCAGCCCCAGCATTTT
NA	NA	TRBV7-3	TRBJ1-2	CASSPNPPTALYGYTF	TGTGCCAGCAGCCCAAATCCCCCGACTGCCCTCTATGGCTACACCTTC